The source of this TCR beta chain is a study of blood T cell repertoires in COVID-19. The CDR3 consists of 14 residues. From germline, CDR1 is SQVTM and CDR2 ANQGSEA. The ends lost 6 bases at V and 0 bases at J; junction bases unmatched: 6. TCRdb's copy holds only in-frame clones and misses some; the assay was immunoSEQ multiplex PCR. The sample lists about 140,000 clones, over 65% occurring once. Sequenced input: peripheral blood. The genes are TRBV29-1 and TRBJ1-1; 8 nucleotides agree with TRBD1. The TCR sequence derives from a human donor in a cohort sampled during active COVID-19. The CDR3 bases are TGCAGCGTGAAGACAGGGGCCCTGAACACTGAAGCTTTCTTT. This translates into CSVKTGALNTEAFF.